The 30 T cell receptor beta chains below come from one sample, sequenced in a study of T cell responses to AZD1222 COVID-19 vaccine. TCRdb's table, derived via immunoSEQ multiplex PCR, lists solely in-frame clones and lacks some. The sample consists of more than 75,000 clones, 80% to 90% of them appearing once. The sample consisted of peripheral blood, taken on day 0 of AZD1222 vaccination. These receptor sequences come from an adult in good health.

This clone was seen a single time. The rearrangement joins TRBV7-9 to TRBJ1-2; no definite D call. The germline V gene has CDR1 SEHNR and CDR2 FQNEAQ (reference sequence). Trimming removed 6 bases from V and 4 bases from J, with 18 bases in between. The CDR3 runs to 15 residues. The CDR3 is CASSSAGSDGYGYTF. CDR3 coding DNA: TGTGCCAGCAGTTCGGCGGGCAGCGACGGCTATGGCTACACCTTC.

The V call is TRBV30, the J call TRBJ2-3, with D perhaps assigned TRBD1 or TRBD2 (5 bases each). Trimming removed 3 bases at V and 2 bases at J, with 15 bases between. Germline CDR1 reads GTSNPN; CDR2 reads SVGIG (reference sequence). This CDR3 is built from 15 residues. CDR3 protein: CAWSAIGADTDTQYF. The CDR3 region has the DNA TGTGCCTGGAGCGCGATCGGGGCCGACACAGATACGCAGTATTTT.

This clone appeared many times. The V call is TRBV19, the J call TRBJ2-3; 9 bases map to TRBD2. The V and J ends lost 9 bases and 3 bases, in that order; junction bases with no gene match: 13. Germline loops: CDR1 LNHDA, CDR2 SQIVND (reference sequence). The CDR3 spans 16 residues. The CDR3 DNA is TGTGCCAGCGGCGGTCGGCGGGAGGGTGGGACAGATACGCAGTATTTT. Translating gives CASGGRREGGTDTQYF.

The chain joins TRBV24-1 to TRBJ2-5; no clear D gene. Per germline, CDR1 KGHDR and CDR2 SFDVKD. The CDR3 is 13 residues long. With 4 bases removed from V and 5 bases from J, the gap between germline ends came to 10 bases. CDR3 DNA: TGTGCCACCAGTGAGTCCCTGGTGGAGACCCAGTACTTC. Encoded protein: CATSESLVETQYF.

J is TRBJ2-2 and V is TRBV14; D is ambiguous. Trimming left V 4 bases short and J 1 base short, with 7 bases between. The CDR3 totals 14 residues. Germline V CDR1 and CDR2: SGHDN, FVKESK. The CDR3 reads CASSPLRNTGELFF. In DNA form, the CDR3 reads TGTGCCAGCAGCCCACTCAGGAACACCGGGGAGCTGTTTTTT.

The chain has TRBV3-1 (or the pseudogene TRBV3-2) and TRBJ1-2; perhaps TRBD1 as D (5 bases). The ends were cut back, 4 bases at V and 6 bases at J, with 15 bases in the middle. Per germline, CDR1 LGHDT and CDR2 YNNKEL (reference sequence). The CDR3 covers 14 residues. The CDR3 sequence is CASSRRDRPHGYTF. DNA for the CDR3: TGTGCCAGCAGCCGCAGGGACCGGCCCCATGGCTACACCTTC.

The J gene is TRBJ1-6, the V gene TRBV7-2; possibly TRBD1 for D (6 bases). V was clipped by 11 bases and J by 7 bases, with 15 bases between them. There are 13 residues in the CDR3. CDR1 is SGHTA, CDR2 FQGNSA, per germline. The CDR3 spells CAVRDTQNSPLHF. DNA of the CDR3: TGTGCCGTACGGGACACCCAAAATTCACCCCTCCACTTT.

The chain combines TRBV15 with TRBJ2-1; perhaps D is TRBD1 or TRBD2 (5 bases each). The germline gives CDR1 LNHNV, CDR2 YYDKDF (reference sequence). V gave up 6 bases and J gave up 1 base, with 28 bases separating them. The CDR3 length is 20 residues. CDR3: CATSRRPGPTTEGSYNEQFF. CDR3 nucleotides: TGTGCCACCAGTCGTCGTCCGGGACCTACGACCGAGGGGTCCTACAATGAGCAGTTCTTC.

This chain uses TRBV7-2 with TRBJ2-3; D not resolved. V dropped 3 bases and J dropped 1 base, with 2 bases sitting between them. The CDR3 covers 12 residues. Germline CDR1 and CDR2: SGHTA and FQGNSA. In nucleotides, the CDR3 is TGTGCCAGCAGCTTTGGCACAGATACGCAGTATTTT. It is translated as CASSFGTDTQYF.

The chain couples TRBV7-3 to TRBJ2-2, with 12 nucleotides matching TRBD2. CDR1 and CDR2 (germline): SGHTA, FQGTGA. The CDR3 sequence is 16 residues long. V dropped 5 bases and J dropped 5; count of bases not matched to a gene: 6. The CDR3 here is CASSRGTSGRTGELFF. DNA of the CDR3: TGTGCCAGCAGCCGAGGGACTAGCGGGCGGACCGGGGAGCTGTTTTTT.

The chain employs TRBV24-1 and TRBJ2-2; D is possibly TRBD1 or TRBD2 (6 bases each). Deletions cut 4 bases from V and 2 bases from J, with 13 bases between. CDR1 is KGHDR and CDR2 is SFDVKD in the germline V gene. The CDR3 consists of 16 residues. The CDR3 DNA reads as TGTGCCACCAGTGACCTGGGGGGCTCTAACACCGGGGAGCTGTTTTTT. Its protein product is CATSDLGGSNTGELFF.

This rearrangement joins TRBV5-1 to TRBJ2-1, with 10 positions matching TRBD2. V was pared by 4 bases and J by 3 bases, with 4 bases of the junction left unmatched. CDR3 length: 15 amino acids. Germline V gives CDR1 SGHRS, CDR2 YFSETQ. CDR3 nucleotides: TGCGCCAGCAGCCCTACTAGCGGGATCTACAATGAGCAGTTCTTC. It encodes CASSPTSGIYNEQFF.

A remark on this clone: Germline and junction disagree at one end, which may indicate a read error. The chain has TRBV6-5 and TRBJ2-3; weak D call: TRBD2 (6 bases). CDR3 size: 15 residues. CDR1 and CDR2 (germline): MNHEY, SVGAGI. CDR3 amino acids: CASRETRAGTDTQYF. In nucleotides, the CDR3 is TGTGCCAGCAGAGAGACTAGGGCCGGCACGGATACGCAGTATTTT.

This clone was counted a single time. The gene calls are TRBV6-2 or TRBV6-3 and TRBJ1-5; D not certain. CDR1 is MNHEY, CDR2 SVGEGT, per germline. The V end lost 2 bases, the J end lost 7 bases, and 6 bases lay between the germline ends. The CDR3 extends over 12 amino acids. The chain's CDR3 is CASSYQRQPQHF. DNA of the CDR3: TGTGCCAGCAGTTACCAACGACAGCCCCAGCATTTT.

CDR3 nucleotides: TGTGCCAGCAGTTACTCGATCGGCACCGGGGAGCTGTTTTTT. Translating gives CASSYSIGTGELFF. The chain links TRBV6-2 or TRBV6-3 to TRBJ2-2, with unresolved D. V was pared by 0 bases and J by 4 bases, with 6 bases between. The V gene's germline CDR1 is MNHEY and CDR2 SVGEGT. CDR3 size: 14 residues.

The rearrangement joins TRBV18 to TRBJ2-2; D not resolved. V was pared by 4 bases and J by 1 base, with 7 bases between. Germline V gives CDR1 KGHSH, CDR2 LQKENI. This CDR3 region has 14 residues. The CDR3 coding sequence is TGTGCCAGCTCACTTGTACAGAACACCGGGGAGCTGTTTTTT. This encodes CASSLVQNTGELFF. The full variable domain, its missing parts supplied by reference TRBV18 and TRBJ2-2, is NAGVMQNPRHLVRRRGQEARLRCSPMKGHSHVYWYRQLPEEGLKFMVYLQKENIIDESGMPKERFSAEFPKEGPSILRIQQVVRGDSAAYFCASSLVQNTGELFFGEGSRLTVL.

The J gene is TRBJ2-7, the V gene TRBV13; D is unclear. The CDR3 runs 16 residues. Trimming stripped 5 bases from V and 2 bases from J, with 19 bases between. Germline lookup yields CDR1 PRHDT and CDR2 FYEKMQ (reference sequence). CDR3 DNA: TGTGCCAGCAGCCCCCCGAGTGTGGGGTCAGCCTACGAGCAGTACTTC. Translation: CASSPPSVGSAYEQYF. The full variable domain, completed using reference TRBV13 and TRBJ2-7, is AAGVIQSPRHLIKEKRETATLKCYPIPRHDTVYWYQQGPGQDPQFLISFYEKMQSDKGSIPDRFSAQQFSDYHSELNMSSLELGDSALYFCASSPPSVGSAYEQYFGPGTRLTVT.

V usage is TRBV28 and J usage is TRBJ1-2; D is unclear. Trimming took off 6 bases at V and 4 bases at J, with 12 bases between the two ends. The germline CDR1 and CDR2 sequences are MDHEN and SYDVKM. The CDR3 covers 13 residues. The CDR3: CASRPSGVYGYTF. The CDR3 DNA reads as TGTGCCAGCAGACCTTCCGGGGTCTATGGCTACACCTTC.

The chain has TRBV5-1 and TRBJ1-2; possibly TRBD1 for D (5 bases). Germline lookup yields CDR1 SGHRS and CDR2 YFSETQ. V was trimmed by 4 bases and J by 6 bases, leaving 22 bases between them. CDR3 length: 16 amino acids. CDR3 sequence: CASSPGTNIQANGYTF. CDR3 DNA sequence: TGCGCCAGCAGCCCCGGGACGAATATCCAGGCAAATGGCTACACCTTC.

The chain couples TRBV12-3 or TRBV12-4 to TRBJ2-7; D is undetermined. Trimming pared 7 bases from V and 5 bases from J, leaving 15 bases between. CDR3 size: 13 residues. The CDR3 protein is CASKESGFHEQYF. Here the CDR3 DNA reads TGTGCCAGCAAAGAATCCGGGTTCCACGAGCAGTACTTC.

This chain uses TRBV3-1 (or the pseudogene TRBV3-2) with TRBJ2-7, with unresolved D. Germline assignment: CDR1 LGHDT and CDR2 YNNKEL (reference sequence). V was pared by 2 bases and J by 2 bases, with 10 bases between. The CDR3 is made up of 14 amino acids. The CDR3 spells CASSQSHSTYEQYF. The CDR3 bases are TGTGCCAGCAGCCAATCCCACAGCACCTACGAGCAGTACTTC.

The V call is TRBV7-9, the J call TRBJ2-1; D remains ambiguous. This CDR3 has 11 amino acids. The germline V and J ends were trimmed by 5 bases and 4 bases, with 3 bases remaining between them. In germline, CDR1 is SEHNR, CDR2 FQNEAQ (reference sequence). Here the CDR3 reads CASSTYNEQFF. CDR3 DNA: TGTGCCAGCAGCACATACAATGAGCAGTTCTTC.

This rearrangement joins TRBV6-1 to TRBJ2-7; D uncertain. Deletions cut 2 bases from V and 0 bases from J, with 11 bases between. CDR1 is MNHNS and CDR2 is SASEGT in the germline V gene. The CDR3 is 15 amino acids. This CDR3 reads CASSEPRAGSYEQYF. The CDR3 DNA reads TGTGCCAGCAGTGAACCCCGGGCTGGCTCCTACGAGCAGTACTTC.

The rearrangement links TRBV7-2 to TRBJ1-1; D gene unclear. Germline CDR1 SGHTA, CDR2 FQGNSA. V was cut by 5 bases and J by 6 bases, with 16 bases left in between. The CDR3 is 14 amino acids. CDR3 sequence reads: CASSQPTRWAEAFF. The CDR3 DNA reads as TGTGCCAGCAGCCAACCCACAAGATGGGCTGAAGCTTTCTTT.

V and J are TRBV5-1 and TRBJ2-2; D is unresolved. The germline V and J ends were trimmed by 0 bases and 6 bases, with 6 bases remaining between them. Per the germline V gene, CDR1 is SGHRS and CDR2 is YFSETQ. The CDR3 consists of 13 residues. The CDR3 bases are TGCGCCAGCAGCTTGGATGGGGCCGGGGAGCTGTTTTTT. This gives the protein CASSLDGAGELFF.

With regard to this clone: A single base separates this from a much larger clone, so it may be a read error. The rearrangement links TRBV9 to TRBJ2-3; D ambiguous. Trimming cost V 4 bases and J 0 bases, with 3 bases left between them. This CDR3 is 12 amino acids long. Germline CDR1 reads SGDLS; CDR2 reads YYNGEE. The CDR3 DNA follows: TGTGCCAGCAGCCAGAGCACAGATACGCAGTATTTT. Protein product: CASSQSTDTQYF.

A single count supports this clone. The chain is built from TRBV2 and TRBJ1-3, with 9 bases identical to TRBD1. The V and J ends lost 6 bases and 0 bases, in that order; junction bases with no gene match: 6. Germline-derived CDR1 and CDR2 are SNHLY and FYNNEI. This CDR3 comprises 16 residues. CDR3 residues: CASSVGQGSSGNTIYF. The CDR3 region has the DNA TGTGCCAGCAGCGTCGGACAGGGGAGCTCTGGAAACACCATATATTTT.

The chain is built from TRBV5-5 and TRBJ1-4; 10 bases are shared with TRBD1. The CDR3 loop spans 18 amino acids. With V trimmed by 0 bases and J by 3 bases, 8 bases remained unmatched. Germline V gene lookup returns CDR1 SGHKS and CDR2 YYEKEE (reference sequence). CDR3 DNA sequence: TGTGCCAGCAGCTTGGTGGCGACAGGGGGCCGTGCTAATGAAAAACTGTTTTTT. Protein sequence: CASSLVATGGRANEKLFF.

This chain connects TRBV28 to TRBJ2-1, with D possibly being TRBD1 (9 bases). The CDR3 is 19 amino acids. Between the trimmed V and J ends, which lost 2 bases and 12 bases, there was a span of 32 bases. CDR1 is MDHEN, CDR2 SYDVKM, per germline. The CDR3 reads CASSLPLITGTGSGGRQFF. Here the CDR3 DNA reads TGTGCCAGCAGTTTACCTCTGATTACCGGGACAGGGTCGGGAGGGAGGCAGTTCTTC.

The genes are TRBV6-5 and TRBJ1-5; D possibly corresponds to TRBD1 (5 bases). The CDR3 spans 15 residues. Germline CDR1 and CDR2: MNHEY and SVGAGI. Deletions cut 4 bases from V and 4 bases from J, with 14 bases between. The CDR3 sequence is CASSSRQSRNQPQHF. CDR3 nucleotide sequence: TGTGCCAGCAGTTCGAGACAGAGCAGGAATCAGCCCCAGCATTTT.